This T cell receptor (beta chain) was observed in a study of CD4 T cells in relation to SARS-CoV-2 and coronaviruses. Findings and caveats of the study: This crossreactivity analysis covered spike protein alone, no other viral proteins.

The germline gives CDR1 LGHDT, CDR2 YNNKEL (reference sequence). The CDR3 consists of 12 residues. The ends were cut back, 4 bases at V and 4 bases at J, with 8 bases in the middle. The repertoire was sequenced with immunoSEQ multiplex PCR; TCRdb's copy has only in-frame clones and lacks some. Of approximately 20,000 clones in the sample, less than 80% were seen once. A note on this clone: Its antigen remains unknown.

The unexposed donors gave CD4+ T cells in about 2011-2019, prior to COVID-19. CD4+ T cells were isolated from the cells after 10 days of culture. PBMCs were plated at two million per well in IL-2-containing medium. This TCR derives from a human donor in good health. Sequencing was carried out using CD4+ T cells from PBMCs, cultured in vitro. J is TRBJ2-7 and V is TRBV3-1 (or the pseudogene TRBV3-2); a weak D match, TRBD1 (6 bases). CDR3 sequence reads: CASSRDRYEQYF. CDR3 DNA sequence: TGTGCCAGCAGCCGCGACAGGTACGAGCAGTACTTC.